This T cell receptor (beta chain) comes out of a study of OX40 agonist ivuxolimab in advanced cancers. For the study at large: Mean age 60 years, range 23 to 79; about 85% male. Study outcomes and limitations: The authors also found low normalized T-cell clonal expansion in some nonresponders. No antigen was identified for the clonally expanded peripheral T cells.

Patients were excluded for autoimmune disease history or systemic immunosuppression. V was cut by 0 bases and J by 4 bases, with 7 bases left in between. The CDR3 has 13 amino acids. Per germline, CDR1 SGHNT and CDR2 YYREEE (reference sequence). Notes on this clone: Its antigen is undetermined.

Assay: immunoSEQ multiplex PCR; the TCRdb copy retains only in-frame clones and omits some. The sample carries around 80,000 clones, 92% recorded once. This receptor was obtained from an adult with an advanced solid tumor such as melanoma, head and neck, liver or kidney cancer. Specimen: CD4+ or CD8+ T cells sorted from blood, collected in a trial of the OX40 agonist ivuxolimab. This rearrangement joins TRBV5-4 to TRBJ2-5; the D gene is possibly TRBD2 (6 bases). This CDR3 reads CASSLAEGETQYF. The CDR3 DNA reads TGTGCCAGCAGCTTGGCGGAGGGAGAGACCCAGTACTTC.